One sample yielded the 13 T cell receptor beta chains listed below, sequenced in a study of response to subunit inactivated influenza vaccine. MiXCR, run by TCRdb on the RT-PCR reads, gives a single entry per CDR3 protein. The data show over 450,000 distinct CDR3 sequences, with roughly 13% seen just once and around 12% held by the top ten. The sequences come from PBMCs from blood, collected 40 to 50 days after vaccination. The receptors here all came from a man aged 45 to 65 who received an inactivated influenza vaccine.

The chain is built from TRBV4-3 and TRBJ2-1; possible D gene TRBD1, 5 bases. The germline CDR1 and CDR2 sequences are LGHNA and YSLEER. With 4 bases removed from V and 7 bases from J, the gap between germline ends came to 8 bases. The CDR3 runs 12 residues. DNA of the CDR3: TGCGCCAGCAGCCTGCGACAGAATGAGCAGTTCTTC. Protein sequence: CASSLRQNEQFF.

This clonotype was detected only a few times. The gene calls are TRBV3-1 and TRBJ1-2; D remains ambiguous. The CDR3 runs to 12 residues. With 6 bases removed from V and 1 base from J, the gap between germline ends came to 6 bases. Germline V gene lookup returns CDR1 LGHDT and CDR2 YNNKEL (reference sequence). The CDR3 region has the DNA TGTGCCAGCAGACAGAGTAACTATGGCTACACCTTC. Translated, it gives CASRQSNYGYTF.

Many counts were recorded for this clonotype. The chain recombines TRBV11-2 with TRBJ1-2; D unclear. The germline CDR1 and CDR2 sequences are SGHAT and FQNNGV. The V gene lost 1 base and the J gene lost 5 bases, with 8 bases spanning the gap. The length of the CDR3 is 13 residues. The CDR3 DNA is TGTGCCAGCAGCTTAGGAGGACTATATGGCTACACCTTC. This codes for CASSLGGLYGYTF.

This clonotype has ten or more counts. The chain couples TRBV12-3 or TRBV12-4 to TRBJ1-1, with D possibly matching TRBD1 (5 bases). The CDR3 runs 13 residues. Trimming took off 5 bases at V and 14 bases at J, with 21 bases between the two ends. DNA of the CDR3: TGTGCCAGCAGTCTAAGCGTAAGCGGGGGACTCTTCTTT. Encoded protein: CASSLSVSGGLFF.

This clonotype occurred once. This chain joins TRBV20-1 and TRBJ2-1, with 10 positions matching TRBD2. Germline values: CDR1 DFQATT, CDR2 SNEGSKA (reference sequence). The CDR3 sequence is 14 residues long. The V gene end was trimmed by 4 bases and the J gene end by 3 bases; junction bases not matched to a gene: 3. CDR3: CSATSGGNYNEQFF. The DNA for the CDR3 is TGCAGTGCTACTAGCGGGGGTAACTACAATGAGCAGTTCTTC.

This clonotype was counted between two and nine times. V is TRBV7-2 and J is TRBJ1-2, with 7 bases lining up with TRBD1. Germline V gene sequence: CDR1 SGHTA, CDR2 FQGNSA. J lost 5 bases, V lost 4 bases, and 4 bases had no gene match. The CDR3 runs 13 residues. CDR3 nucleotides: TGTGCCAGCAGCTACGGACAGGATTATGGCTACACCTTC. Translated, it gives CASSYGQDYGYTF.

The rearrangement joins TRBV6-2 or TRBV6-3 to TRBJ2-3; tentative D call: TRBD1 (6 bases). Germline V gene sequence: CDR1 MNHEY, CDR2 SVGEGT. Trimming left V 4 bases short and J 0 bases short, with 14 bases between. This CDR3 comprises 16 residues. CDR3 sequence (DNA): TGTGCCAGCAGTTGGGGGCTATCCCAGAGCACAGATACGCAGTATTTT. It encodes CASSWGLSQSTDTQYF.

This clonotype has a handful of counts. The chain carries TRBV12-3 or TRBV12-4 and TRBJ1-4; 8 bases are shared with TRBD1. V shed 5 bases and J 8 bases; nucleotides not matched to a gene: 10. The CDR3 contains 15 residues. The CDR3 loop is CASSTGQGNGEKLFF. The DNA for the CDR3 is TGTGCCAGCAGTACTGGACAGGGTAACGGCGAAAAACTGTTTTTT.

V and J are TRBV29-1 and TRBJ2-7; D uncertain. The V and J ends lost 5 bases and 2 bases respectively, with 13 bases between them. The CDR3 runs 13 residues. Germline lookup yields CDR1 SQVTM and CDR2 ANQGSEA. CDR3 bases: TGCAGCGTTAAAGCTGACGGAACCTACGAGCAGTACTTC. It encodes CSVKADGTYEQYF.

This clonotype was seen a few times. V usage is TRBV7-6 and J usage is TRBJ2-1, with 8 bases matching TRBD2. V dropped 7 bases and J dropped 4; count of bases not matched to a gene: 9. The CDR3 length is 15 residues. Germline values: CDR1 SGHVS, CDR2 FNYEAQ. The CDR3 region is CASTPEVAGYNEQFF. CDR3 bases: TGTGCCAGCACCCCAGAGGTAGCGGGGTACAATGAGCAGTTCTTC.

This clonotype has at least ten counts. V usage is TRBV6-1 and J usage is TRBJ2-3, with D perhaps TRBD1 (6 bases). CDR3 length equals 15 residues. Per germline, CDR1 MNHNS and CDR2 SASEGT. The ends were cut back, 8 bases at V and 1 base at J, with 16 bases in the middle. CDR3 sequence (DNA): TGTGCCAGCCGTCAGGGGTCTAGTGGCACAGATACGCAGTATTTT. Translating gives CASRQGSSGTDTQYF.

The chain employs TRBV7-6 and TRBJ1-2, with D possibly TRBD1 on 6 matching bases. Trimming took off 6 bases at V and 7 bases at J, with 21 bases between the two ends. There are 15 residues in the CDR3. CDR1 SGHVS and CDR2 FNYEAQ come from the germline V gene. The CDR3 region is CASRRRAGAAGGYTF. In nucleotides, the CDR3 is TGTGCCAGCAGGCGCCGGGCAGGGGCGGCCGGTGGCTACACCTTC.

In its sample, this clonotype was seen many times. The chain joins TRBV20-1 to TRBJ1-4; unclear D gene. Trimming took 1 base from V and 4 from J, leaving 7 bases between them. This CDR3 contains 13 residues. From germline, CDR1 is DFQATT and CDR2 SNEGSKA (reference sequence). As DNA, the CDR3 is TGCAGTGCTAGAGGACGGATTAATGAAAAACTGTTTTTT. It codes for CSARGRINEKLFF.